Each of the 22 T cell receptor beta chains below was sequenced from the same sample in a study of T cell changes during pregnancy in multiple sclerosis. This table comes from immunoSEQ multiplex PCR, and its TCRdb copy is limited to in-frame clones, with some not included. In the table there are about 40,000 clones, approximately 94% of which are singletons. Sequences were derived from peripheral blood, sampled in the third trimester of pregnancy. All receptors come from a female donor with multiple sclerosis, enrolled in a pregnancy study.

This clone was detected a few times. This chain joins TRBV30 and TRBJ1-6; D is uncertain. The CDR3 contains 15 residues. V shed 1 base and J shed 9 bases, with 16 bases lying between them. Germline CDR1 is GTSNPN and CDR2 is SVGIG (reference sequence). The CDR3 bases are TGTGCCTGGAGTGGCCCCGGCCCCGAGGGTTCACCCCTCCACTTT. Its translation is CAWSGPGPEGSPLHF.

The chain joins TRBV6-1 to TRBJ1-3; no firm D call. CDR1 MNHNS and CDR2 SASEGT come from the germline V gene. CDR3 length equals 14 residues. V was cut by 2 bases and J by 1 base, with 6 bases left in between. CDR3 coding DNA: TGTGCCAGCAGTGAATGGCGGTCTGGAAACACCATATATTTT. It translates to CASSEWRSGNTIYF.

The chain combines TRBV5-8 with TRBJ2-3; the D gene is possibly TRBD2 (6 bases). This CDR3 has 14 residues. Germline V gene data show CDR1 as SGHTS and CDR2 as YDEGEE. Deletions cut 0 bases from V and 3 bases from J, with 8 bases between. The CDR3 DNA reads as TGTGCCAGCAGCTTGGAGGGACTTACAGATACGCAGTATTTT. As protein: CASSLEGLTDTQYF. Complete variable domain (other parts from reference TRBV5-8 and TRBJ2-3): EAGVTQSPTHLIKTRGQQATLRCSPISGHTSVYWYQQALGLGLQFLLWYDEGEERNRGNFPPRFSGRQFPNYSSELNVNALELEDSALYLCASSLEGLTDTQYFGPGTRLTVL.

In its sample, this clone was seen once. The V call is TRBV21-1, the J call TRBJ1-5; the table assigns TRBD1, which was not confirmed against the DNA. TRBV21-1 has pseudogene status. The CDR3 is 14 amino acids. The CDR3 spells CASRDRGSNQPQHF. The CDR3 bases are TGTGCCAGCAGGGACAGGGGTAGCAATCAGCCCCAGCATTTT.

The CDR3 loop is CASSSTGEGEKLFF. The CDR3 DNA reads as TGCGCCAGCAGCTCGACAGGAGAGGGTGAAAAACTGTTTTTT. This chain joins TRBV5-1 and TRBJ1-4; maybe TRBD1 (6 bases). The CDR3 is 14 residues long. V was trimmed by 3 bases and J by 7 bases, leaving 13 bases between them. Germline CDR1 and CDR2: SGHRS and YFSETQ. Based on the CDR3 plus reference TRBV5-1 and TRBJ1-4, the full variable domain is KAGVTQTPRYLIKTRGQQVTLSCSPISGHRSVSWYQQTPGQGLQFLFEYFSETQRNKGNFPGRFSGRQFSNSRSEMNVSTLELGDSALYLCASSSTGEGEKLFFGSGTQLSVL.

The chain links TRBV5-6 to TRBJ2-1, with 7 bases aligning to TRBD1. CDR1 is SGHDT, CDR2 YYEEEE, per germline. The CDR3 is 15 amino acids. With V trimmed by 4 bases and J by 9 bases, 13 bases remained unmatched. CDR3 in DNA: TGTGCCAGCAGCACAGGGCCGAGGGGGCGTATTGAGCAGTTCTTC. This sequence encodes CASSTGPRGRIEQFF. Filled out from reference TRBV5-6 and TRBJ2-1, the complete variable domain reads DAGVTQSPTHLIKTRGQQVTLRCSPKSGHDTVSWYQQALGQGPQFIFQYYEEEERQRGNFPDRFSGHQFPNYSSELNVNALLLGDSALYLCASSTGPRGRIEQFFGPGTRLTVL.

The DNA for the CDR3 is TGTGCCAGCAGCTTAGTTCCTGGGAGTGAGCAGTTCTTC. Its protein is CASSLVPGSEQFF. The rearrangement uses TRBV7-2 and TRBJ2-1; D perhaps matches TRBD2 (5 bases). CDR3 size: 13 residues. Germline loops: CDR1 SGHTA, CDR2 FQGNSA. The V and J ends lost 1 base and 9 bases respectively, with 10 bases between them. The variable domain in full, completed from reference TRBV7-2 and TRBJ2-1, reads GAGVSQSPSNKVTEKGKDVELRCDPISGHTALYWYRQSLGQGLEFLIYFQGNSAPDKSGLPSDRFSAERTGGSVSTLTIQRTQQEDSAVYLCASSLVPGSEQFFGPGTRLTVL.

CDR3 protein: CASSHEASGGLTDTQYF. The CDR3 region has the DNA TGTGCCAGTAGTCACGAGGCTAGCGGGGGATTAACAGATACGCAGTATTTT. The chain combines TRBV19 with TRBJ2-3, with TRBD2 matching 10 bases. The CDR3 length is 17 residues. V lost 5 bases and J lost 3; bases outside the gene matches: 11. Germline loops: CDR1 LNHDA, CDR2 SQIVND (reference sequence).

J is TRBJ1-5 and V is TRBV18; TRBD1 matches 7 bases. J lost 5 bases, V lost 5 bases, and 9 bases had no gene match. The CDR3 is made up of 15 amino acids. The germline V gene encodes CDR1 KGHSH and CDR2 LQKENI. CDR3 nucleotide sequence: TGTGCCAGCTCAACCGCGACCCAGGGGGATCAGCCCCAGCATTTT. Its translation is CASSTATQGDQPQHF.

This chain joins TRBV5-6 and TRBJ1-1; D is undetermined. Germline assignment: CDR1 SGHDT and CDR2 YYEEEE. CDR3 size: 12 residues. The germline V and J ends were trimmed by 0 bases and 8 bases, with 8 bases remaining between them. Here the CDR3 DNA reads TGTGCCAGCAGCTTGGTTGAGAGCGAAGCTTTCTTT. It translates to CASSLVESEAFF.

This clone occurred once. The chain carries TRBV15 and TRBJ2-7, with 7 bases aligning to TRBD1. The CDR3 covers 17 residues. Germline CDR1 and CDR2: LNHNV and YYDKDF (reference sequence). J lost 2 bases, V lost 0 bases, and 10 bases had no gene match. CDR3 DNA sequence: TGTGCCACCAGCAGAGATAAGCGACGGGGACAGACCTACGAGCAGTACTTC. Translating it yields CATSRDKRRGQTYEQYF.

V usage is TRBV5-6 and J usage is TRBJ2-7, with 14 bases lining up with TRBD2. Losses at the gene ends were 4 bases for V and 12 bases for J; bases not matched to a gene: 9. CDR1 is SGHDT, CDR2 YYEEEE, per germline. This CDR3 has 14 amino acids. CDR3 in amino acids: CASSPGTSGSSLYF. CDR3 in DNA: TGTGCCAGCAGCCCCGGGACTAGCGGGAGTAGTTTGTACTTC. The variable domain in full, completed from reference TRBV5-6 and TRBJ2-7, reads DAGVTQSPTHLIKTRGQQVTLRCSPKSGHDTVSWYQQALGQGPQFIFQYYEEEERQRGNFPDRFSGHQFPNYSSELNVNALLLGDSALYLCASSPGTSGSSLYFGPGTRLTVT.

The rearrangement joins TRBV4-3 to TRBJ2-3, with D possibly being TRBD2 (7 bases). Germline assignment: CDR1 LGHNA and CDR2 YSLEER. This CDR3 spans 15 amino acids. V dropped 0 bases and J dropped 4 bases, with 11 bases sitting between them. CDR3 sequence: CASSQEGGGADTQYF. The CDR3 nucleotides are TGCGCCAGCAGCCAAGAAGGAGGGGGGGCAGATACGCAGTATTTT.

The rearrangement links TRBV7-9 to TRBJ2-5, with 8 positions matching TRBD1. This CDR3 is built from 14 residues. Germline V CDR1 and CDR2: SEHNR, FQNEAQ (reference sequence). With 5 bases clipped from V and 5 bases from J, the junction kept 7 bases outside the gene matches. DNA of the CDR3: TGTGCCAGCAGCGGCGGACAGGGAACCGAGACCCAGTACTTC. Protein sequence: CASSGGQGTETQYF.

The genes are TRBV19 and TRBJ2-1; the match to TRBD2 covers 11 bases. The CDR3 is made up of 18 amino acids. Trimming took 4 bases from V and 4 from J; bases not matched to a gene: 12. Per germline, CDR1 LNHDA and CDR2 SQIVND (reference sequence). The CDR3 sequence is CASSTQGTSGLRYNEQFF. The CDR3 coding sequence is TGTGCCAGTAGTACCCAAGGGACTAGCGGCTTGCGGTACAATGAGCAGTTCTTC.

About this clone: Germline is not matched at one junction end, which may reflect a read error. The genes are TRBV28 and TRBJ2-7, with a possible D match to TRBD1 (5 bases). CDR3 length: 12 residues. Germline assignment: CDR1 MDHEN and CDR2 SYDVKM. CDR3 residues: CASSFRQGQQRF. CDR3 coding DNA: TGTGCCAGCAGTTTTCGGCAGGGCCAACAAAGGTTC.

The J gene is TRBJ2-4, the V gene TRBV19; the match to TRBD1 covers 7 bases. Germline V gene data show CDR1 as LNHDA and CDR2 as SQIVND (reference sequence). This CDR3 has 16 residues. J lost 9 bases, V lost 1 base, and 12 bases had no gene match. Here the CDR3 reads CASSIAPWTGPSIQYF. CDR3 sequence (DNA): TGTGCCAGTAGTATAGCTCCATGGACAGGCCCAAGCATTCAGTACTTC.

The chain couples TRBV7-2 to TRBJ2-7; 11 nucleotides line up with TRBD1. V gave up 5 bases and J gave up 7 bases; unmatched junction bases: 7. Germline V lookup: CDR1 SGHTA, CDR2 FQGNSA. This CDR3 is 14 amino acids long. CDR3 sequence reads: CASSPGQGVGEQYF. The DNA of the CDR3 is TGTGCCAGCAGCCCGGGACAGGGGGTGGGTGAGCAGTACTTC.

The chain carries TRBV10-3 and TRBJ2-1, with D possibly being TRBD2 (6 bases). Germline lookup yields CDR1 ENHRY and CDR2 SYGVKD. Trimming removed 11 bases from V and 2 bases from J, with 13 bases in between. The CDR3 extends over 13 amino acids. The CDR3 sequence is CASAGGTYNEQFF. CDR3 in DNA: TGTGCCTCCGCCGGGGGTACCTACAATGAGCAGTTCTTC.

The chain employs TRBV7-6 and TRBJ2-1, with D uncertain. This CDR3 has 13 amino acids. Trimming removed 5 bases from V and 5 bases from J, with 10 bases in between. Per the germline V gene, CDR1 is SGHVS and CDR2 is FNYEAQ. The CDR3, as DNA: TGTGCCAGCAGCGTCTCAATAGACAATGAGCAGTTCTTC. Its translation: CASSVSIDNEQFF.

V is TRBV10-3 and J is TRBJ2-3; TRBD2 aligns across 12 bases. Trimming removed 7 bases from V and 6 bases from J; junction bases left unmatched: 17. Germline CDR1 ENHRY, CDR2 SYGVKD. The CDR3 extends over 18 amino acids. The CDR3 sequence is CAITLTSGRVLGGDTQYF. The CDR3 DNA sequence: TGTGCCATCACTTTGACTAGCGGGAGAGTATTGGGTGGGGATACGCAGTATTTT.

The chain couples TRBV11-2 to TRBJ2-7, with D uncertain. Germline assignment: CDR1 SGHAT and CDR2 FQNNGV. Trimming took 3 bases from V and 6 from J, leaving 9 bases between them. The CDR3 totals 12 residues. The CDR3 DNA is TGTGCCAGCAGCTTTGAACTTCGCGAGCAGTACTTC. Translating it yields CASSFELREQYF.